The 13 T cell receptor beta chains reported below all come from one sample, sequenced in a study of cytomegalovirus exposure and HLA in healthy donors. Clones were read by immunoSEQ multiplex PCR, and TCRdb kept only the in-frame ones, dropping some. The sample holds some 150,000 clones; about 82% are singletons and the top ten take 2.1%. Input material: PBMCs. The origin of the receptors is a human donor in good health.

The chain has TRBV12-5 and TRBJ2-1, with 9 bases identical to TRBD2. The germline CDR1 and CDR2 sequences are LGHNT and FRNRAP. Trimming cost V 0 bases and J 5 bases; bases outside gene matches: 2. CDR3 length: 15 amino acids. The CDR3, as DNA: TGTGCTAGTGGTTTGGTACTAGCGGGTAACAATGAGCAGTTCTTC. It specifies CASGLVLAGNNEQFF. Full variable domain (missing parts from reference TRBV12-5 and TRBJ2-1): DARVTQTPRHKVTEMGQEVTMRCQPILGHNTVFWYRQTMMQGLELLAYFRNRAPLDDSGMPKDRFSAEMPDATLATLKIQPSEPRDSAVYFCASGLVLAGNNEQFFGPGTRLTVL.

The V and J genes are TRBV7-6 and TRBJ2-5; D might be TRBD1 (6 bases). Germline V CDR1 and CDR2: SGHVS, FNYEAQ. Trimming removed 4 bases from V and 0 bases from J, with 18 bases in between. CDR3 size: 17 residues. CDR3 region: CASSSALKGVDQETQYF. The CDR3 nucleotides read TGTGCCAGCAGCTCCGCCCTTAAGGGGGTTGACCAAGAGACCCAGTACTTC.

The table lists this clone with a count of one. This rearrangement joins TRBV19 to TRBJ2-1, with 7 bases lining up with TRBD2. This CDR3 has 12 amino acids. Trimming at V came to 5 bases and at J to 10 bases, leaving 5 bases not matched to a gene. Germline CDR1 LNHDA, CDR2 SQIVND (reference sequence). The CDR3: CASSPHGREQFF. The CDR3 DNA reads as TGTGCCAGTAGTCCCCACGGGAGGGAGCAGTTCTTC. Full variable domain (rest looked up from reference TRBV19 and TRBJ2-1): DGGITQSPKYLFRKEGQNVTLSCEQNLNHDAMYWYRQDPGQGLRLIYYSQIVNDFQKGDIAEGYSVSREKKESFPLTVTSAQKNPTAFYLCASSPHGREQFFGPGTRLTVL.

V usage is TRBV28 and J usage is TRBJ2-1; 12 nucleotides align to TRBD2. V trimming: 5 bases; J trimming: 6 bases; junction bases outside the gene matches: 8. Germline lookup yields CDR1 MDHEN and CDR2 SYDVKM. The CDR3 has 16 amino acids. The CDR3 DNA is TGTGCCAGCAGTCCTACGGGACTAGCGGGTTCCAATGAGCAGTTCTTC. The encoded protein is CASSPTGLAGSNEQFF.

This clone was picked up a small number of times. The J gene is TRBJ2-3, the V gene TRBV7-6, with 9 bases lining up with TRBD2. The V and J ends lost 1 base and 4 bases, in that order; junction bases with no gene match: 9. There are 17 residues in the CDR3. The V gene's germline CDR1 is SGHVS and CDR2 FNYEAQ. The CDR3 DNA reads TGTGCCAGCAGCTTAGAGGAGCTAGCGGGGTGGGCAGATACGCAGTATTTT. Protein product: CASSLEELAGWADTQYF.

The rearrangement links TRBV7-9 to TRBJ1-6; D ambiguous. The germline gives CDR1 SEHNR, CDR2 FQNEAQ (reference sequence). With 3 bases removed from V and 8 bases from J, the gap between germline ends came to 14 bases. This CDR3 region has 15 residues. The CDR3 loop is CASSFVNSGDSPLHF. DNA of the CDR3: TGTGCCAGCAGCTTTGTGAACTCCGGGGATTCACCCCTCCACTTT.

The chain recombines TRBV9 with TRBJ2-2; D uncertain. The CDR3 runs to 14 residues. Germline-derived CDR1 and CDR2 are SGDLS and YYNGEE. V lost 3 bases, J lost 1 base, and 7 bases lay in between. The DNA for the CDR3 is TGTGCCAGCAGCGCACGACAGAACACCGGGGAGCTGTTTTTT. Protein: CASSARQNTGELFF.

This rearrangement joins TRBV5-1 to TRBJ2-7, with D possibly being TRBD2 (6 bases). The CDR3 loop spans 12 amino acids. The V end lost 0 bases, the J end lost 6 bases, and 7 bases lay between the germline ends. The germline CDR1 and CDR2 sequences are SGHRS and YFSETQ. The CDR3 sequence: CASSLAGSEQYF. DNA for the CDR3: TGCGCCAGCAGCTTGGCCGGGAGCGAGCAGTACTTC.

The J gene is TRBJ1-2, the V gene TRBV7-8; 9 bases map to TRBD1. Germline CDR1 SGHVS, CDR2 FQNEAQ. This CDR3 has 14 residues. The trim removed 7 bases at V and 7 bases at J, leaving 10 bases unmatched. This chain's CDR3 is CASTSLQGALGYTF. The CDR3 DNA sequence: TGTGCCAGCACCTCCTTACAGGGGGCGCTTGGCTACACCTTC.

With regard to this clone: Other DNA sequences in the sample encode the same CDR3. The chain combines TRBV9 with TRBJ2-5, with D perhaps TRBD2 (6 bases). Germline loops: CDR1 SGDLS, CDR2 YYNGEE. Trimming shortened V by 0 bases and J by 2 bases, and 8 bases separated the two germline ends. This CDR3 comprises 14 residues. The CDR3 is CASSVGDSQETQYF. The CDR3 DNA sequence: TGTGCCAGCAGCGTAGGGGACTCACAAGAGACCCAGTACTTC.

The chain combines TRBV14 with TRBJ2-7; tentative D call: TRBD1 (6 bases). V was cut by 0 bases and J by 7 bases, with 16 bases left in between. This CDR3 contains 15 residues. Germline V CDR1 and CDR2: SGHDN, FVKESK. The CDR3 DNA sequence: TGTGCCAGCAGCCAAGAAGGTGGCAGGGGTAGGGAGCAGTACTTC. It codes for CASSQEGGRGREQYF.

This clone was observed a few times. The chain carries TRBV10-2 and TRBJ1-3; D gene ambiguous. Trimming removed 2 bases at V and 8 bases at J, with 10 bases between. Germline V lookup: CDR1 WSHSY, CDR2 SAAADI. The CDR3 totals 13 residues. CDR3 sequence (DNA): TGCGCCAGCAGTGAGGCCTCACGGGACACCATATATTTT. It codes for CASSEASRDTIYF.

This clone has more than one count but fewer than ten. The CDR3 is CASSYSTNTEAFF. The CDR3 DNA sequence: TGTGCCAGCAGTTACTCCACGAACACTGAAGCTTTCTTT. V is TRBV7-3 and J is TRBJ1-1; D gene ambiguous. Trimming took off 6 bases at V and 1 base at J, with 9 bases between the two ends. CDR1 and CDR2 (germline): SGHTA, FQGTGA. The CDR3 is 13 amino acids.